Below, 20 T cell receptor beta chains from the same sample are listed, as sequenced in a study of cytomegalovirus exposure and HLA in healthy donors. 60 Vbeta and 13 Jbeta primers were used in PCR. Profiled with immunoSEQ multiplex PCR; TCRdb holds only in-frame clones, not every one. The sample yields under 150,000 clones, about 78% seen once. The sample consisted of PBMCs. The receptors were gathered from a man aged 50-60 years in good health and CMV-seronegative.

The V call is TRBV11-1, the J call TRBJ2-7; 9 positions match TRBD2. This CDR3 region has 16 residues. Looked up from germline, CDR1 is SGHAT and CDR2 is FQDESV (reference sequence). V lost 2 bases, J lost 2 bases, and 7 bases stayed unmatched. The CDR3 is CASSLSLVAGAYEQYF. The DNA for the CDR3 is TGTGCCAGCAGCTTATCATTGGTAGCGGGAGCCTACGAGCAGTACTTC.

The chain combines TRBV6-5 with TRBJ2-2; possibly TRBD1 for D (6 bases). Germline V gene data show CDR1 as MNHEY and CDR2 as SVGAGI. The CDR3 covers 14 residues. The V gene lost 6 bases and the J gene lost 1 base, with 9 bases spanning the gap. CDR3 region: CASRAQGNTGELFF. The CDR3 nucleotides are TGTGCCAGCAGGGCACAGGGGAACACCGGGGAGCTGTTTTTT.

The chain uses TRBV5-1 and TRBJ2-5, with 7 positions matching TRBD1. The CDR3 runs 14 residues. The V gene's germline CDR1 is SGHRS and CDR2 YFSETQ. V shed 2 bases and J 4 bases; nucleotides not matched to a gene: 5. The CDR3 DNA reads as TGCGCCAGCAGCTTCGGACAGGTTCGAGAGACCCAGTACTTC. It specifies CASSFGQVRETQYF. Complete variable domain (other parts from reference TRBV5-1 and TRBJ2-5): KAGVTQTPRYLIKTRGQQVTLSCSPISGHRSVSWYQQTPGQGLQFLFEYFSETQRNKGNFPGRFSGRQFSNSRSEMNVSTLELGDSALYLCASSFGQVRETQYFGPGTRLLVL.

The count of this clone is one. The chain carries TRBV7-2 and TRBJ1-3, with 7 bases lining up with TRBD1. Germline CDR1 reads SGHTA; CDR2 reads FQGNSA. The CDR3 is made up of 16 amino acids. Trimming took 5 bases from V and 0 from J; bases not matched to a gene: 7. CDR3 protein: CASSLSRQGSGNTIYF. The CDR3 DNA reads as TGTGCCAGCAGCCTCTCCCGACAGGGCTCTGGAAACACCATATATTTT.

The V and J genes are TRBV19 and TRBJ2-2, with a weak D call TRBD1 (5 bases). Germline assignment: CDR1 LNHDA and CDR2 SQIVND (reference sequence). The CDR3 is made up of 16 amino acids. V shed 4 bases and J shed 5 bases, with 17 bases lying between them. The CDR3 coding sequence is TGTGCCAGTAGTACAGCCCAGAACCCAGGGACCGGGGAGCTGTTTTTT. It codes for CASSTAQNPGTGELFF.

The chain carries TRBV7-8 and TRBJ2-7; D unresolved. CDR3 length: 13 amino acids. Per the germline V gene, CDR1 is SGHVS and CDR2 is FQNEAQ. Between the trimmed V and J ends, which lost 4 bases and 5 bases, there was a span of 12 bases. CDR3: CASSSPRPDEQYF. Written as DNA, the CDR3 is TGTGCCAGCAGCTCCCCTAGGCCCGACGAGCAGTACTTC.

The V call is TRBV19, the J call TRBJ1-2; maybe TRBD1 (6 bases). This CDR3 comprises 14 residues. CDR1 LNHDA and CDR2 SQIVND come from the germline V gene (reference sequence). Trimming stripped 3 bases from V and 1 base from J, with 9 bases between. The CDR3 region is CASSMGTINYGYTF. The DNA for the CDR3 is TGTGCCAGTAGTATGGGGACAATTAACTATGGCTACACCTTC. Variable domain in full (rest from reference TRBV19 and TRBJ1-2): DGGITQSPKYLFRKEGQNVTLSCEQNLNHDAMYWYRQDPGQGLRLIYYSQIVNDFQKGDIAEGYSVSREKKESFPLTVTSAQKNPTAFYLCASSMGTINYGYTFGSGTRLTVV.

CDR3 residues: CASSTTSGRAKNEQFF. The CDR3 DNA sequence: TGTGCCAGCAGTACGACTAGCGGGAGAGCAAAGAATGAGCAGTTCTTC. The chain has TRBV28 and TRBJ2-1; 12 bases are a match to TRBD2. Trimming cost V 5 bases and J 7 bases; bases outside gene matches: 9. CDR3 length: 16 residues. The germline gives CDR1 MDHEN, CDR2 SYDVKM.

Only one count was recorded for this clone. The chain has TRBV5-1 and TRBJ2-1, with TRBD2 identical over 11 bases. This CDR3 is built from 20 residues. The V segment lost 0 bases and the J segment 11 bases; nucleotides outside the gene matches: 22. CDR1 and CDR2 (germline): SGHRS, YFSETQ. CDR3 amino acids: CASSLAYRDRQTSGSGKQFF. For the CDR3, the DNA is TGCGCCAGCAGCTTGGCATACCGGGACAGGCAAACTAGCGGGAGCGGTAAGCAGTTCTTC.

This clone came up a few times. This sequence joins TRBV2 and TRBJ2-4; possibly TRBD2 for D (5 bases). Trimming took off 5 bases at V and 4 bases at J, with 12 bases between the two ends. CDR1 and CDR2 (germline): SNHLY, FYNNEI. The CDR3 is 14 residues long. DNA for the CDR3: TGTGCCAGCAGTCTCGGAGGCACGAAAAACATTCAGTACTTC. It specifies CASSLGGTKNIQYF.

The chain couples TRBV7-8 to TRBJ1-1; the D is unclear. V was shortened by 1 base and J by 8 bases, with 14 bases between the two germline ends. Per the germline V gene, CDR1 is SGHVS and CDR2 is FQNEAQ. The CDR3 is made up of 14 amino acids. The CDR3 loop is CASSLVRAGQEAFF. DNA for the CDR3: TGTGCCAGCAGCTTAGTGAGGGCAGGCCAGGAAGCTTTCTTT. The entire variable domain, with the rest obtained from reference TRBV7-8 and TRBJ1-1, is as follows: GAGVSQSPRYKVAKRGQDVALRCDPISGHVSLFWYQQALGQGPEFLTYFQNEAQLDKSGLPSDRFFAERPEGSVSTLKIQRTQQEDSAVYLCASSLVRAGQEAFFGQGTRLTVV.

This chain joins TRBV5-4 and TRBJ2-7, with 9 bases matching TRBD2. The germline V gene encodes CDR1 SGHNT and CDR2 YYREEE (reference sequence). J gave up 4 bases and V 1 base, and 6 bases lay outside the gene matches. The CDR3 consists of 15 residues. CDR3 amino acids: CASSLWREGRYEQYF. The CDR3 region has the DNA TGTGCCAGCAGCTTGTGGCGGGAGGGGAGGTACGAGCAGTACTTC.

This sequence joins TRBV19 and TRBJ1-6; D is possibly TRBD1 (5 bases). The V gene lost 3 bases and the J gene lost 7 bases, with 22 bases spanning the gap. This CDR3 is 18 amino acids long. The germline gives CDR1 LNHDA, CDR2 SQIVND (reference sequence). DNA of the CDR3: TGTGCCAGTAGTATTGAGTACAGGCGGGGTCGATGGAATTCACCCCTCCACTTT. Translation gives CASSIEYRRGRWNSPLHF.

The V gene is TRBV9, the J gene TRBJ1-1; 7 bases align to TRBD1. With 0 bases clipped from V and 0 bases from J, the junction kept 2 bases outside the gene matches. Looked up from germline, CDR1 is SGDLS and CDR2 is YYNGEE. There are 15 residues in the CDR3. This CDR3 is CASSVADRVNTEAFF. As DNA, the CDR3 is TGTGCCAGCAGCGTAGCTGACAGGGTGAACACTGAAGCTTTCTTT. Combining the CDR3 with reference TRBV9 and TRBJ1-1 gives the whole variable domain DSGVTQTPKHLITATGQRVTLRCSPRSGDLSVYWYQQSLDQGLQFLIQYYNGEERAKGNILERFSAQQFPDLHSELNLSSLELGDSALYFCASSVADRVNTEAFFGQGTRLTVV.

The chain uses TRBV19 and TRBJ2-3, with a tentative D call TRBD1 (5 bases). This CDR3 contains 14 residues. Trimming removed 4 bases at V and 2 bases at J, with 10 bases between. Looked up from germline, CDR1 is LNHDA and CDR2 is SQIVND (reference sequence). In DNA, the CDR3 is TGTGCCAGTAGTAGGCCAGGGAACACAGATACGCAGTATTTT. This translates into CASSRPGNTDTQYF.

The chain has TRBV4-3 and TRBJ2-2; 7 bases match TRBD1. This CDR3 region has 14 residues. Trimming took 4 bases from V and 5 from J; bases not matched to a gene: 4. Germline CDR1 and CDR2: LGHNA and YSLEER. The CDR3 DNA reads as TGCGCCAGCAGCCGGGACAGTAAGACCGGGGAGCTGTTTTTT. Translating gives CASSRDSKTGELFF.

The chain uses TRBV12-5 and TRBJ2-1, with 10 bases aligning to TRBD2. V gave up 4 bases and J gave up 6 bases; unmatched junction bases: 6. CDR1 and CDR2 (germline): LGHNT, FRNRAP. The CDR3 is made up of 15 amino acids. The CDR3 here is CASGSATSGTNEQFF. In DNA form, the CDR3 reads TGTGCTAGTGGTTCAGCTACTAGCGGGACCAATGAGCAGTTCTTC.

This clone was seen only a few times. The V and J genes are TRBV7-9 and TRBJ2-7, with D perhaps TRBD1 (6 bases). The CDR3 covers 14 residues. Trimming left V 2 bases short and J 4 bases short, with 12 bases between. Per germline, CDR1 SEHNR and CDR2 FQNEAQ (reference sequence). The CDR3 region is CASSLTGTWYEQYF. CDR3 bases: TGTGCCAGCAGCTTAACCGGGACATGGTACGAGCAGTACTTC.

This sequence joins TRBV5-1 and TRBJ1-5; D not certain. Trimming pared 4 bases from V and 3 bases from J, leaving 8 bases between. The germline gives CDR1 SGHRS, CDR2 YFSETQ. The CDR3 runs 13 residues. DNA of the CDR3: TGCGCCAGCAGCGGCGGACTCAATCAGCCCCAGCATTTT. Encoded protein: CASSGGLNQPQHF. The whole variable domain, remainder taken from reference TRBV5-1 and TRBJ1-5, is KAGVTQTPRYLIKTRGQQVTLSCSPISGHRSVSWYQQTPGQGLQFLFEYFSETQRNKGNFPGRFSGRQFSNSRSEMNVSTLELGDSALYLCASSGGLNQPQHFGDGTRLSIL.

The V gene is TRBV7-2, the J gene TRBJ2-5; 10 bases map to TRBD2. From germline, CDR1 is SGHTA and CDR2 FQGNSA. With V trimmed by 5 bases and J by 5 bases, 14 bases remained unmatched. The CDR3 loop spans 17 amino acids. The CDR3 nucleotides read TGTGCCAGCAGCCCTGATTTTGAGCGGGAGGGCCGGGAGACCCAGTACTTC. This gives the protein CASSPDFEREGRETQYF.